The 32 T cell receptor beta chains presented below share a single source sample, sequenced in a study of cytomegalovirus exposure and HLA in healthy donors. This PCR relied on a set of 60 Vbeta primers and 13 Jbeta primers. Some clones are missing from TCRdb's copy, which holds only in-frame ones; the method was immunoSEQ multiplex PCR. Among around 150,000 clones listed, roughly 90% were seen once. The specimen sequenced was PBMCs. All receptors come from a woman between 18 and 29 years old in good health and CMV-seronegative.

This clone appeared a single time. In the same sample, other DNA sequences code for this CDR3. The rearrangement uses TRBV27 and TRBJ1-1; possibly TRBD1 for D (5 bases). The ends were cut back, 6 bases at V and 2 bases at J, with 10 bases in the middle. Germline values: CDR1 MNHEY, CDR2 SMNVEV (reference sequence). This CDR3 is 13 amino acids long. The CDR3 DNA is TGTGCCAGCAGCCTGACAGTTAACACTGAAGCTTTCTTT. This encodes CASSLTVNTEAFF.

The rearrangement joins TRBV6-5 to TRBJ2-5, with 7 bases matching TRBD1. The V segment lost 5 bases and the J segment 5 bases; nucleotides outside the gene matches: 11. The CDR3 is 15 residues long. Germline loops: CDR1 MNHEY, CDR2 SVGAGI. CDR3 in DNA: TGTGCCAGCAGTCTCCACAGGGGTGGAATGGAGACCCAGTACTTC. Translation gives CASSLHRGGMETQYF.

The chain links TRBV7-9 to TRBJ2-7, with 8 bases matching TRBD2. Germline V gene sequence: CDR1 SEHNR, CDR2 FQNEAQ (reference sequence). J was trimmed by 5 bases and V by 7 bases; bases with no gene match: 10. The CDR3 covers 14 residues. The CDR3 nucleotides are TGTGCCAGCACCCGGAGCGGGAGTACCCACGAGCAGTACTTC. Translation: CASTRSGSTHEQYF.

Only one count was recorded for this clone. This rearrangement joins TRBV29-1 to TRBJ2-3; perhaps TRBD2 as D (5 bases). Germline V gives CDR1 SQVTM, CDR2 ANQGSEA. The germline V and J ends were trimmed by 4 bases and 2 bases, with 13 bases remaining between them. This CDR3 has 14 amino acids. The CDR3 region has the DNA TGCAGCGTTGTCTGGGGAGATATCACAGATACGCAGTATTTT. The encoded protein is CSVVWGDITDTQYF.

The chain uses TRBV19 and TRBJ2-5, with 8 nucleotides matching TRBD1. Losses at the gene ends were 1 base for V and 4 bases for J; bases not matched to a gene: 5. The CDR3 loop spans 15 amino acids. Germline loops: CDR1 LNHDA, CDR2 SQIVND (reference sequence). The CDR3 DNA reads TGTGCCAGTAGTATAGCCCTTGACAGGGGAGAGACCCAGTACTTC. Amino acids: CASSIALDRGETQYF.

V usage is TRBV15 and J usage is TRBJ2-1, with a tentative D call TRBD2 (6 bases). The CDR3 contains 17 residues. V shed 4 bases and J shed 8 bases, with 24 bases lying between them. From germline, CDR1 is LNHNV and CDR2 YYDKDF (reference sequence). The DNA of the CDR3 is TGTGCCACCAGCAACCCCCCCTGGACTACCGGTATTGATGAGCAGTTCTTC. It codes for CATSNPPWTTGIDEQFF.

The V call is TRBV5-6, the J call TRBJ2-2; D ambiguous. Germline loops: CDR1 SGHDT, CDR2 YYEEEE. The V end was cut by 2 bases, the J end by 8 bases, with 4 bases between. The CDR3 consists of 11 residues. CDR3 nucleotides: TGTGCCAGCAGCTTCGGGGGGGAGCTGTTTTTT. It encodes CASSFGGELFF.

The V call is TRBV4-2, the J call TRBJ2-7; a weak D match, TRBD2 (6 bases). V was shortened by 0 bases and J by 1 base, with 16 bases between the two germline ends. The germline CDR1 and CDR2 sequences are LGHNA and YNFKEQ. This CDR3 spans 17 amino acids. The CDR3 region has the DNA TGTGCCAGCAGCCAAGAATATTGGGCTAGCGCGTCCTACGAGCAGTACTTC. It translates to CASSQEYWASASYEQYF.

The chain carries TRBV19 and TRBJ1-2; tentatively, D is TRBD1 (5 bases). Germline CDR1 and CDR2: LNHDA and SQIVND (reference sequence). V lost 6 bases and J lost 8, with 16 bases in between. This CDR3 is 13 amino acids long. The CDR3 sequence is CASSPGPPRGYTF. The CDR3 coding sequence is TGTGCCAGTAGCCCAGGGCCGCCGCGAGGCTACACCTTC.

The chain links TRBV4-1 to TRBJ2-4, with 8 nucleotides matching TRBD2. The V segment lost 5 bases and the J segment 0 bases; nucleotides outside the gene matches: 9. There are 17 residues in the CDR3. Per the germline V gene, CDR1 is MGHRA and CDR2 is YSYEKL. The CDR3 here is CASSKTAGVSAKNIQYF. The CDR3 DNA sequence: TGCGCCAGCAGCAAGACAGCGGGAGTGTCAGCCAAAAACATTCAGTACTTC.

The rearrangement joins TRBV15 to TRBJ2-1; 7 positions agree with TRBD2. CDR3 length: 16 residues. Germline lookup yields CDR1 LNHNV and CDR2 YYDKDF (reference sequence). V shed 1 base, J shed 2 bases, and the junction held 5 bases outside the gene matches. CDR3 protein: CATSRARTRAYNEQFF. The DNA for the CDR3 is TGTGCCACCAGCAGAGCGAGGACTAGGGCCTACAATGAGCAGTTCTTC.

The V and J genes are TRBV29-1 and TRBJ2-1, with a possible D match to TRBD2 (5 bases). Germline V lookup: CDR1 SQVTM, CDR2 ANQGSEA. The germline V and J ends were trimmed by 4 bases and 4 bases, with 14 bases remaining between them. This CDR3 comprises 14 residues. The CDR3 region is CSVGGRASYNEQFF. CDR3 coding DNA: TGCAGCGTTGGAGGGCGGGCGTCTTACAATGAGCAGTTCTTC.

The genes are TRBV7-9 and TRBJ2-2, with TRBD2 identical over 12 bases. The germline V gene encodes CDR1 SEHNR and CDR2 FQNEAQ (reference sequence). V gave up 8 bases and J gave up 4 bases; unmatched junction bases: 8. The CDR3 runs 16 residues. CDR3 amino acids: CASGDGLAGTTGELFF. For the CDR3, the DNA is TGTGCCAGCGGAGACGGACTAGCGGGGACCACCGGGGAGCTGTTTTTT.

The genes are TRBV11-2 and TRBJ2-1, with a weak D call TRBD2 (6 bases). Germline V gives CDR1 SGHAT, CDR2 FQNNGV. The CDR3 runs to 18 residues. Trimming stripped 1 base from V and 8 bases from J, with 24 bases between. CDR3: CASSLGGGEGRRRYEQFF. The CDR3 DNA reads as TGTGCCAGCAGCTTAGGGGGCGGGGAAGGGAGGAGGAGGTATGAGCAGTTCTTC.

The V call is TRBV7-3, the J call TRBJ2-1; the D gene is possibly TRBD1 (5 bases). The CDR3 is 16 amino acids. V dropped 2 bases and J dropped 5 bases, with 16 bases sitting between them. Germline V CDR1 and CDR2: SGHTA, FQGTGA. CDR3 region: CASSLGTVQANNEQFF. CDR3 in DNA: TGTGCCAGCAGCTTAGGTACTGTACAGGCCAACAATGAGCAGTTCTTC.

The chain joins TRBV4-2 to TRBJ1-1; possibly TRBD1 for D (6 bases). Looked up from germline, CDR1 is LGHNA and CDR2 is YNFKEQ. The CDR3 has 15 residues. Trimming stripped 3 bases from V and 4 bases from J, with 15 bases between. CDR3: CASSQTAGVGTEAFF. The DNA of the CDR3 is TGTGCCAGCAGCCAGACGGCAGGGGTGGGCACTGAAGCTTTCTTT.

The rearrangement uses TRBV28 and TRBJ1-5, with D perhaps TRBD1 (6 bases). Looked up from germline, CDR1 is MDHEN and CDR2 is SYDVKM. CDR3 length: 15 amino acids. Trimming removed 6 bases at V and 6 bases at J, with 18 bases between. CDR3 in amino acids: CASRQTGWGGQPQHF. CDR3 nucleotide sequence: TGTGCCAGCAGACAAACAGGGTGGGGTGGTCAGCCCCAGCATTTT.

The rearrangement links TRBV27 to TRBJ1-1, with a tentative D call TRBD1 (5 bases). Germline V CDR1 and CDR2: MNHEY, SMNVEV (reference sequence). Trimming stripped 0 bases from V and 2 bases from J, with 16 bases between. CDR3 length equals 17 residues. CDR3 sequence: CASSLSLRQFSNTEAFF. As DNA, the CDR3 is TGTGCCAGCAGTTTATCACTCCGACAGTTCTCCAACACTGAAGCTTTCTTT.

J is TRBJ2-5 and V is TRBV7-8; 10 nucleotides align to TRBD2. The CDR3 runs to 16 residues. Germline CDR1 SGHVS, CDR2 FQNEAQ. V trimming: 0 bases; J trimming: 2 bases; junction bases outside the gene matches: 3. The CDR3 spells CASSLAWTSGQETQYF. CDR3 bases: TGTGCCAGCAGCTTAGCGTGGACTAGCGGTCAAGAGACCCAGTACTTC.

This rearrangement joins TRBV30 to TRBJ2-7; D possibly corresponds to TRBD1 (5 bases). Trimming pared 0 bases from V and 5 bases from J, leaving 11 bases between. Germline CDR1 and CDR2: GTSNPN and SVGIG (reference sequence). The CDR3 spans 13 residues. The CDR3, as DNA: TGTGCCTGGAGTGTAAAGGGGATCCACGAGCAGTACTTC. The encoded protein is CAWSVKGIHEQYF.

The chain recombines TRBV7-3 with TRBJ2-1; TRBD2 matches at 9 bases. The V and J ends lost 4 bases and 6 bases, in that order; junction bases with no gene match: 7. CDR1 and CDR2 (germline): SGHTA, FQGTGA. The CDR3 contains 15 residues. CDR3 loop: CASSSSGGFSNEQFF. Written as DNA, the CDR3 is TGTGCCAGCAGCTCCAGCGGGGGGTTCTCCAATGAGCAGTTCTTC. The entire variable domain, with the rest obtained from reference TRBV7-3 and TRBJ2-1, is as follows: GAGVSQTPSNKVTEKGKYVELRCDPISGHTALYWYRQSLGQGPEFLIYFQGTGAADDSGLPNDRFFAVRPEGSVSTLKIQRTERGDSAVYLCASSSSGGFSNEQFFGPGTRLTVL.

The chain combines TRBV28 with TRBJ2-1, with 8 bases fitting TRBD1. The germline CDR1 and CDR2 sequences are MDHEN and SYDVKM. V was clipped by 8 bases and J by 2 bases; unmatched bases: 5. The CDR3 runs to 14 residues. CDR3 residues: CASVRTGTYNEQFF. The CDR3 nucleotides are TGTGCCAGCGTCAGGACAGGGACCTACAATGAGCAGTTCTTC.

V usage is TRBV11-2 and J usage is TRBJ2-1, with 10 nucleotides matching TRBD2. This CDR3 region has 16 residues. CDR1 SGHAT and CDR2 FQNNGV come from the germline V gene. Losses at the gene ends were 5 bases for V and 3 bases for J; bases not matched to a gene: 7. CDR3 in DNA: TGTGCCAGCAGCCATTTCCGACTAGCGGGCTACAATGAGCAGTTCTTC. Translation: CASSHFRLAGYNEQFF.

The rearrangement links TRBV18 to TRBJ2-5, with a weak D call TRBD1 (6 bases). The end of the DNA fits TRBJ2-7 better, so the J call may be wrong. The V gene's germline CDR1 is KGHSH and CDR2 LQKENI. CDR3 length: 14 residues. The CDR3 loop reads CASSLNQGLYEQYF. Written as DNA, the CDR3 is TGTGCCAGCTCACTAAACCAGGGGCTCTACGAGCAGTACTTC.

V is TRBV10-3 and J is TRBJ1-1; D perhaps matches TRBD1 (5 bases). The CDR3 has 13 amino acids. Germline CDR1 reads ENHRY; CDR2 reads SYGVKD. The germline V and J ends were trimmed by 4 bases and 0 bases, with 6 bases remaining between them. The CDR3 coding sequence is TGTGCCATCAGTGGACAGTTGAACACTGAAGCTTTCTTT. As protein: CAISGQLNTEAFF.

The gene calls are TRBV19 and TRBJ2-1; possible D gene TRBD1, 6 bases. Trimming pared 2 bases from V and 7 bases from J, leaving 9 bases between. CDR1 is LNHDA, CDR2 SQIVND, per germline (reference sequence). The CDR3 runs to 13 residues. The CDR3 reads CASSITQGNEQFF. The DNA for the CDR3 is TGTGCCAGTAGTATAACTCAGGGGAATGAGCAGTTCTTC. Looking up the rest from reference TRBV19 and TRBJ2-1 gives the full variable domain: DGGITQSPKYLFRKEGQNVTLSCEQNLNHDAMYWYRQDPGQGLRLIYYSQIVNDFQKGDIAEGYSVSREKKESFPLTVTSAQKNPTAFYLCASSITQGNEQFFGPGTRLTVL.

The table lists this clone with a count of one. The CDR3 here is CASSLRGVDTQYF. The CDR3 coding sequence is TGTGCCAGCAGTTTGCGGGGAGTCGATACGCAGTATTTT. The V gene is TRBV28, the J gene TRBJ2-3, with D possibly TRBD2 on 6 matching bases. V lost 3 bases, J lost 6 bases, and 10 bases lay in between. Germline CDR1 MDHEN, CDR2 SYDVKM. CDR3 length equals 13 residues.

The genes are TRBV6-5 and TRBJ1-2; 9 bases are a match to TRBD1. The CDR3 sequence is 14 residues long. Germline lookup yields CDR1 MNHEY and CDR2 SVGAGI. Trimming at V came to 7 bases and at J to 8 bases, leaving 11 bases not matched to a gene. CDR3 sequence (DNA): TGTGCCAGCATTCCGGGACAGGGTTTAGGAGGCTACACCTTC. This codes for CASIPGQGLGGYTF.

The rearrangement joins TRBV6-5 to TRBJ1-2; TRBD1 matches 8 bases. The CDR3 covers 14 residues. The V gene's germline CDR1 is MNHEY and CDR2 SVGAGI. Trimming removed 7 bases from V and 8 bases from J; junction bases left unmatched: 12. The CDR3 reads CASTFSGGERGYTF. The CDR3, as DNA: TGTGCCAGCACCTTCTCAGGGGGCGAGAGAGGCTACACCTTC.

The CDR3: CASSFRGPVETQYF. CDR3 DNA: TGTGCCAGCAGTTTCCGGGGTCCAGTGGAGACCCAGTACTTC. The chain couples TRBV5-4 to TRBJ2-5, with D possibly TRBD2 on 5 matching bases. This CDR3 contains 14 residues. Deletions cut 5 bases from V and 5 bases from J, with 16 bases between. The germline V gene encodes CDR1 SGHNT and CDR2 YYREEE (reference sequence). Supplemented by reference TRBV5-4 and TRBJ2-5, the full variable domain reads ETGVTQSPTHLIKTRGQQVTLRCSSQSGHNTVSWYQQALGQGPQFIFQYYREEENGRGNFPPRFSGLQFPNYSSELNVNALELDDSALYLCASSFRGPVETQYFGPGTRLLVL.

The CDR3 loop reads CASSQVDRVYEQYF. CDR3 bases: TGTGCCAGCAGCCAAGTCGACAGGGTATACGAGCAGTACTTC. The rearrangement joins TRBV4-2 to TRBJ2-7; 7 positions match TRBD1. The germline gives CDR1 LGHNA, CDR2 YNFKEQ. With V trimmed by 1 base and J by 4 bases, 4 bases remained unmatched. There are 14 residues in the CDR3.

On this clone itself: A junction boundary mismatches the germline segment, possibly from a read error. The V call is TRBV7-9, the J call TRBJ1-1; TRBD1 aligns across 7 bases. The CDR3 covers 12 residues. Germline CDR1 reads SEHNR; CDR2 reads FQNEAQ (reference sequence). CDR3: CSSSSTGVEAFF. CDR3 nucleotide sequence: TGTTCCAGCAGTTCTACAGGGGTCGAAGCTTTCTTT.